The source of this T cell receptor beta chain is a study of OX40 agonist ivuxolimab in advanced cancers. Looking at the study overall: The diagnoses of dose-escalation patients were hepatocellular carcinoma, melanoma, renal cell or head and neck cancer.

V lost 2 bases and J 0 bases, leaving 11 bases between the germline ends. CDR1 and CDR2 from the germline V gene are MNHEY and SVGAGI. CDR3 length: 15 amino acids. Repertoires were generated with immunoSEQ multiplex PCR, while TCRdb's copy carries only in-frame clones and drops some. This sample has under 75,000 clones, with about nine tenths found just once. Sequencing used CD4+ or CD8+ T cells sorted from blood, obtained in a trial of the OX40 agonist ivuxolimab. The chain has TRBV6-5 and TRBJ2-7; D is perhaps TRBD1 (6 bases). The TCR originated in an adult with an advanced solid tumor such as melanoma, head and neck, liver or kidney cancer. The CDR3 sequence: CASSYSGQNSYEQYF. The DNA for the CDR3 is TGTGCCAGCAGTTACAGTGGACAGAACTCCTACGAGCAGTACTTC.